This T cell receptor beta chain was observed in a study of blood T cell repertoires in COVID-19. Study in general: The United States, Italy and Spain were the sources of the acute and convalescent COVID-19 samples.

Authors' data handling: Cell counts per sample came from amplifying reference gene primers. The data were produced by immunoSEQ multiplex PCR, yet TCRdb's version contains in-frame clones alone and is incomplete. V and J calls and clone size are as listed in that table; D and trimming were resolved from the DNA. The sample lists around 160,000 clones, approximately 88% occurring once. Sample: peripheral blood. The receptor was isolated from a man between 60 and 75 years old with acute or convalescent COVID-19.

CDR3 DNA sequence: TGTGCCAGCAGTGGACAGGGGGACAATCAGCCCCAGCATTTT. Amino acids: CASSGQGDNQPQHF. The chain employs TRBV2 and TRBJ1-5; TRBD1 aligns across 9 bases. V dropped 4 bases and J dropped 3; count of bases not matched to a gene: 1. Germline assignment: CDR1 SNHLY and CDR2 FYNNEI. This CDR3 region has 14 residues.